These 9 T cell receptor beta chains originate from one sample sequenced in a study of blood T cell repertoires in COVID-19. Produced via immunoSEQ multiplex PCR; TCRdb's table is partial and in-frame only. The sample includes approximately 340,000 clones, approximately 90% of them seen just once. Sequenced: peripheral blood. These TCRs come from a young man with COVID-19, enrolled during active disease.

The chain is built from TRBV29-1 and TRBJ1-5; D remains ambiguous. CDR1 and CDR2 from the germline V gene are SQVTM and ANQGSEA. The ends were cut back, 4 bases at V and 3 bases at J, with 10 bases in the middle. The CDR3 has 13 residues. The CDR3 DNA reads TGCAGCGTTGGCGGGGATATCAATCAGCCCCAGCATTTT. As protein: CSVGGDINQPQHF.

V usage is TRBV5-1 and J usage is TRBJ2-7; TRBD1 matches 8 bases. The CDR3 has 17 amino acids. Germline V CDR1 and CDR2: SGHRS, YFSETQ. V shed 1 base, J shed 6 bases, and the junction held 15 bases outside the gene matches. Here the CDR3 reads CASSLTPLDRAGGEQYF. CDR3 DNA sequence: TGCGCCAGCAGCTTGACCCCCCTGGACAGGGCGGGCGGCGAGCAGTACTTC.

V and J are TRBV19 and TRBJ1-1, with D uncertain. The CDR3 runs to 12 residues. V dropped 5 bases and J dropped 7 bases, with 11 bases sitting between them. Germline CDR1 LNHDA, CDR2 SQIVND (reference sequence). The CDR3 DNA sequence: TGTGCCAGTAGTCCCCGACACGGTGAAGCTTTCTTT. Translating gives CASSPRHGEAFF.

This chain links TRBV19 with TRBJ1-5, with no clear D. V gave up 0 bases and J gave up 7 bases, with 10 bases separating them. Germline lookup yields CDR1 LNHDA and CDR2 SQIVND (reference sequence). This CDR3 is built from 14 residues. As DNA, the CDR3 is TGTGCCAGTAGTATAGATTGGGAGGCGCAGCCCCAGCATTTT. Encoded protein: CASSIDWEAQPQHF.

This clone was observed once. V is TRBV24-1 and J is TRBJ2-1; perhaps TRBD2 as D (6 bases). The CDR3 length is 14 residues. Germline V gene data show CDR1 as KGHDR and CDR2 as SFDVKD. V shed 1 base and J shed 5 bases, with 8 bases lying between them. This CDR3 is CATSDLRGNNEQFF. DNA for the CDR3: TGTGCCACCAGTGATTTACGCGGGAACAATGAGCAGTTCTTC.

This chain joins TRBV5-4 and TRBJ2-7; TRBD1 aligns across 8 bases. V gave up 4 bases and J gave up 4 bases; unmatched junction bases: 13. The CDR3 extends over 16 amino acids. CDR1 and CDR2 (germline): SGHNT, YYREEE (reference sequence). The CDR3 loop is CASSRRTGMALYEQYF. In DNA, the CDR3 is TGTGCCAGCAGCCGAAGGACAGGGATGGCTTTATACGAGCAGTACTTC.

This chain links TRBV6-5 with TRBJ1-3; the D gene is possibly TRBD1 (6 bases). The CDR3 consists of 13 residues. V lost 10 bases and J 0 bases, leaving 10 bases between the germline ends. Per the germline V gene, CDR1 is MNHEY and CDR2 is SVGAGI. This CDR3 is CATKQGSGNTIYF. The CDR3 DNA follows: TGTGCCACCAAACAGGGCTCTGGAAACACCATATATTTT.

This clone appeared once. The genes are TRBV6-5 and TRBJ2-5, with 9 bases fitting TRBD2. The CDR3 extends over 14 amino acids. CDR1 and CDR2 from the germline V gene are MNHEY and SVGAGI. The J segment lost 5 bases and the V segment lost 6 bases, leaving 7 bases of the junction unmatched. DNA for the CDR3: TGTGCCAGCAGGGTAGCGGGGGCAAGGGAGACCCAGTACTTC. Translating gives CASRVAGARETQYF.

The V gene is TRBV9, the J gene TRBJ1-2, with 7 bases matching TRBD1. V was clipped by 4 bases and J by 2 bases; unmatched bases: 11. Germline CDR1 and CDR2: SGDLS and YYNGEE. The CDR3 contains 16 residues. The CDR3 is CASSPRGQAGNYGYTF. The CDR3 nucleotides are TGTGCCAGCAGCCCAAGGGGGCAGGCGGGAAACTATGGCTACACCTTC.